A single sample is the source of the 14 T cell receptor beta chains below, sequenced in a study of lymphopenia after photon versus proton radiotherapy. The repertoire was sequenced with immunoSEQ multiplex PCR; TCRdb's copy has only in-frame clones and lacks some. The sample consists of about 26,000 clones, approximately 85% of them appearing once. Here the sequenced sample was peripheral blood, taken from a patient treated with photon-based radiotherapy. These receptors originate from a man younger than 40 with gastric cancer.

The chain recombines TRBV7-9 with TRBJ1-5, with TRBD1 as a possible D gene (5 bases). The CDR3 length is 14 residues. Germline V gene sequence: CDR1 SEHNR, CDR2 FQNEAQ (reference sequence). Trimming removed 5 bases at V and 7 bases at J, with 15 bases between. CDR3 nucleotide sequence: TGTGCCAGCAGCAAATCGGGGGAAAGGCAGCCCCAGCATTTT. It encodes CASSKSGERQPQHF.

The rearrangement links TRBV5-1 to TRBJ1-6, with TRBD1 identical over 7 bases. There are 19 residues in the CDR3. The V segment lost 2 bases and the J segment 5 bases; nucleotides outside the gene matches: 16. Germline values: CDR1 SGHRS, CDR2 YFSETQ. The CDR3 bases are TGCGCCAGCAGCTTTACAGGGGCCCAAGAAGCGGGTAATAATTCACCCCTCCACTTT. This translates into CASSFTGAQEAGNNSPLHF.

This clone has just one count. The chain uses TRBV12-5 and TRBJ1-2, with 8 bases fitting TRBD1. CDR3 length equals 14 residues. The V gene's germline CDR1 is LGHNT and CDR2 FRNRAP. The J segment lost 4 bases and the V segment lost 9 bases, leaving 10 bases of the junction unmatched. CDR3 coding DNA: TGTGCTAGACCAGACATGGACAGGGCCTATGGCTACACCTTC. Translation: CARPDMDRAYGYTF.

This sequence joins TRBV4-1 and TRBJ1-2, with D possibly TRBD1 on 5 matching bases. Trimming took 0 bases from V and 3 from J, leaving 14 bases between them. This CDR3 region has 16 residues. Germline CDR1 is MGHRA and CDR2 is YSYEKL. The chain's CDR3 is CASSQELSGGDYGYTF. In DNA, the CDR3 is TGCGCCAGCAGCCAAGAATTAAGTGGGGGGGACTATGGCTACACCTTC.

The rearrangement joins TRBV21-1 to TRBJ2-2; the table's D call, TRBD2, has no DNA check behind it. TRBV21-1 is a documented pseudogene. The CDR3 sequence is 18 residues long. CDR3 in DNA: TGTGCCAGCAGCATGGACTCCCCCGACTGTAAGAACACCGGGGAGCTGTTTTTT. Translation: CASSMDSPDCKNTGELFF.

The chain is built from TRBV6-1 and TRBJ2-2; D is uncertain. This CDR3 spans 16 amino acids. Germline V lookup: CDR1 MNHNS, CDR2 SASEGT. Trimming pared 2 bases from V and 0 bases from J, leaving 10 bases between. DNA of the CDR3: TGTGCCAGCAGTGAAATAGGCCCTGCGAACACCGGGGAGCTGTTTTTT. Protein sequence: CASSEIGPANTGELFF.

V gene TRBV9 combines with J gene TRBJ1-2; 9 bases match TRBD1. The CDR3 loop spans 14 amino acids. The J segment lost 5 bases and the V segment lost 0 bases, leaving 2 bases of the junction unmatched. CDR1 and CDR2 (germline): SGDLS, YYNGEE. The CDR3 region is CASSVGQGEYGYTF. In DNA form, the CDR3 reads TGTGCCAGCAGCGTAGGACAGGGGGAATATGGCTACACCTTC.

To note about this clone: The germline gene is not matched at one end of the junction; a read error may be the cause. V gene TRBV7-9 combines with J gene TRBJ2-7; a weak D match, TRBD2 (6 bases). Germline assignment: CDR1 SEHNR and CDR2 FQNEAQ (reference sequence). CDR3 length equals 14 residues. DNA for the CDR3: TGCGCCAGCAGCCCGGGACTTAGCTCCTACGAGCAGTACTTC. Residues: CASSPGLSSYEQYF.

This chain uses TRBV29-1 with TRBJ2-3; tentatively, D is TRBD2 (6 bases). This CDR3 has 12 amino acids. CDR1 is SQVTM, CDR2 ANQGSEA, per germline. The CDR3 nucleotides read TGCAGTGGACGGGAGAGCACAGATACGCAGTATTTT. It specifies CSGRESTDTQYF.

The count of this clone is one. The J gene is TRBJ1-6, the V gene TRBV5-5; D call uncertain. The CDR3 consists of 15 residues. V lost 5 bases and J 5 bases, leaving 14 bases between the germline ends. The germline gives CDR1 SGHKS, CDR2 YYEKEE (reference sequence). CDR3 sequence: CASSSSRGNNSPLHF. The CDR3 bases are TGTGCCAGCAGTTCCTCTCGGGGAAATAATTCACCCCTCCACTTT. Using reference TRBV5-5 and TRBJ1-6 for the parts outside the CDR3, the full variable domain is DAGVTQSPTHLIKTRGQQVTLRCSPISGHKSVSWYQQVLGQGPQFIFQYYEKEERGRGNFPDRFSARQFPNYSSELNVNALLLGDSALYLCASSSSRGNNSPLHFGNGTRLTVT.

This clone is a singleton in its sample. The rearrangement joins TRBV11-3 to TRBJ1-5; D unresolved. The CDR3 length is 15 residues. Germline V CDR1 and CDR2: SGHNT, YENEEA. The V end lost 1 base, the J end lost 2 bases, and 9 bases lay between the germline ends. The CDR3 nucleotides are TGTGCCAGCAGCTTAGGGGGAAGCGGCAATCAGCCCCAGCATTTT. Protein product: CASSLGGSGNQPQHF.

V is TRBV7-2 and J is TRBJ2-7, with 8 bases matching TRBD1. V lost 5 bases and J lost 0; bases outside the gene matches: 3. Per the germline V gene, CDR1 is SGHTA and CDR2 is FQGNSA. This CDR3 is built from 14 residues. This CDR3 reads CASSPQGASYEQYF. The DNA of the CDR3 is TGTGCCAGCAGCCCCCAGGGGGCCTCCTACGAGCAGTACTTC.

The rearrangement joins TRBV7-2 to TRBJ2-3; the match to TRBD2 covers 10 bases. Germline-derived CDR1 and CDR2 are SGHTA and FQGNSA. The CDR3 loop spans 16 amino acids. With 1 base clipped from V and 6 bases from J, the junction kept 7 bases outside the gene matches. CDR3 residues: CASSLGLAGVSDTQYF. The CDR3 DNA is TGTGCCAGCAGCTTAGGCCTAGCGGGAGTATCGGATACGCAGTATTTT.

The gene calls are TRBV28 and TRBJ2-1, with D unclear. There are 15 residues in the CDR3. Germline V gene sequence: CDR1 MDHEN, CDR2 SYDVKM. Trimming took 5 bases from V and 4 from J, leaving 15 bases between them. CDR3 in amino acids: CASSPPEADYNEQFF. CDR3 sequence (DNA): TGTGCCAGCAGTCCCCCCGAGGCGGATTACAATGAGCAGTTCTTC.